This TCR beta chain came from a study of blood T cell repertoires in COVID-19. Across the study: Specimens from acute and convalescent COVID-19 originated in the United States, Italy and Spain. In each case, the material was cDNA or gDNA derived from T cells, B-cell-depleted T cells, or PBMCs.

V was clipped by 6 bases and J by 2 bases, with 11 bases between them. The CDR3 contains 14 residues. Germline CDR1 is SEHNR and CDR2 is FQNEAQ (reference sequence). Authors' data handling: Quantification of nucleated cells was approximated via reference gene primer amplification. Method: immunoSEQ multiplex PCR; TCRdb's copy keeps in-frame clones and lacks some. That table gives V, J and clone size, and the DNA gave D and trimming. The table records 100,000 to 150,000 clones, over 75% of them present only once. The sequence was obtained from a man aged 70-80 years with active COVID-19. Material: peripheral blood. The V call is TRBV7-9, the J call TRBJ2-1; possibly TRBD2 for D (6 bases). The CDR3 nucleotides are TGTGCCAGCAGTCGCAGCGGGCCCTACAATGAGCAGTTCTTC. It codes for CASSRSGPYNEQFF.